This entry lists 26 T cell receptor beta chains sequenced from one sample in a study of T cell repertoires in cytomegalovirus infection. From the reads, TCRdb called clonotypes with MiXCR, one entry per CDR3 protein. This sample has 150,000 to 200,000 distinct CDR3 sequences, with approximately 15% found just once. The sample was PBMCs. These receptors all come from a human donor in good health (CMV status not recorded). Some clones in this sample may be carry-over from other donors' samples.

This clonotype was counted many times. The rearrangement uses TRBV6-2 or TRBV6-3 and TRBJ2-4; 10 nucleotides line up with TRBD1. The V and J ends lost 7 bases and 0 bases, in that order; junction bases with no gene match: 9. The length of the CDR3 is 17 residues. Per germline, CDR1 MNHEY and CDR2 SVGEGT. Written as DNA, the CDR3 is TGTGCCAGCATCTGGGACAGGGGCGGCATAGCCAAAAACATTCAGTACTTC. Translating it yields CASIWDRGGIAKNIQYF.

This clonotype was recorded a few times. CDR3 sequence: CASSRSQTAHYGYTF. The CDR3 DNA reads TGTGCCAGCAGTCGAAGTCAGACAGCACATTATGGCTACACCTTC. This chain links TRBV27 with TRBJ1-2, with D possibly matching TRBD1 (5 bases). CDR1 is MNHEY, CDR2 SMNVEV, per germline (reference sequence). The CDR3 runs 15 residues. V was clipped by 5 bases and J by 5 bases, with 18 bases between them.

Ten or more counts support this clonotype. The genes are TRBV7-8 and TRBJ2-5; D gene uncertain. The CDR3 has 11 amino acids. The germline V and J ends were trimmed by 6 bases and 5 bases, with 7 bases remaining between them. The germline CDR1 and CDR2 sequences are SGHVS and FQNEAQ. The CDR3 coding sequence is TGTGCCAGCAGTCCACTGGAGACCCAGTACTTC. Translation: CASSPLETQYF.

This clonotype was counted only a few times. This chain links TRBV20-1 with TRBJ2-7, with 7 bases that match TRBD2. With V trimmed by 5 bases and J by 3 bases, 10 bases remained unmatched. The CDR3 length is 14 residues. The V gene's germline CDR1 is DFQATT and CDR2 SNEGSKA (reference sequence). The CDR3 reads CSALLTAGVYEQYF. CDR3 bases: TGCAGTGCTCTTCTGACCGCGGGAGTCTACGAGCAGTACTTC.

This clonotype was recorded many times. The J gene is TRBJ1-5, the V gene TRBV7-9; D gene unclear. Germline V gene sequence: CDR1 SEHNR, CDR2 FQNEAQ (reference sequence). V dropped 5 bases and J dropped 4 bases, with 9 bases sitting between them. The CDR3 runs 13 residues. CDR3 sequence reads: CASSQHENQPQHF. The CDR3 DNA follows: TGTGCCAGCAGCCAACATGAAAATCAGCCCCAGCATTTT.

This clonotype was observed a few times. V and J are TRBV27 and TRBJ2-7, with D tentatively TRBD1 or TRBD2 (5 bases each). CDR1 MNHEY and CDR2 SMNVEV come from the germline V gene (reference sequence). Trimming took off 5 bases at V and 9 bases at J, with 14 bases between the two ends. This CDR3 comprises 12 residues. CDR3 coding DNA: TGTGCCAGCAGTCTTCTAGAGGGACGGCAGTACTTC. Translated: CASSLLEGRQYF.

In this sample, this clonotype turned up many times. The chain uses TRBV11-1 and TRBJ1-1; D is undetermined. With 2 bases removed from V and 7 bases from J, the gap between germline ends came to 14 bases. The V gene's germline CDR1 is SGHAT and CDR2 FQDESV (reference sequence). The CDR3 is 14 amino acids. In DNA form, the CDR3 reads TGTGCCAGCAGCTTAAGGACCGGTCATAATGAAGCTTTCTTT. This gives the protein CASSLRTGHNEAFF.

This clonotype has more than one count but fewer than ten. V is TRBV7-3 and J is TRBJ2-1; D remains unclear. Germline V gene lookup returns CDR1 SGHTA and CDR2 FQGTGA. This CDR3 has 15 residues. V was cut by 2 bases and J by 5 bases, with 13 bases left in between. CDR3 nucleotide sequence: TGTGCCAGCAGCTTAGACTCATCAAGTCACAATGAGCAGTTCTTC. Amino acids: CASSLDSSSHNEQFF. Together with reference TRBV7-3 and TRBJ2-1, the CDR3 gives the full variable domain: GAGVSQTPSNKVTEKGKYVELRCDPISGHTALYWYRQSLGQGPEFLIYFQGTGAADDSGLPNDRFFAVRPEGSVSTLKIQRTERGDSAVYLCASSLDSSSHNEQFFGPGTRLTVL.

There are many counts of this clonotype. V is TRBV5-6 and J is TRBJ2-3; TRBD1 agrees at 10 bases. CDR1 and CDR2 (germline): SGHDT, YYEEEE. The CDR3 is 15 residues long. Trimming at V came to 4 bases and at J to 2 bases, leaving 4 bases not matched to a gene. The CDR3 DNA reads TGTGCCAGCAGCCTGGGACAGGGGCCCACAGATACGCAGTATTTT. Its translation is CASSLGQGPTDTQYF.

This clonotype was found many times. This sequence joins TRBV15 and TRBJ2-6; D perhaps matches TRBD2 (5 bases). Trimming removed 10 bases from V and 0 bases from J, with 16 bases in between. The CDR3 is 16 amino acids. Germline CDR1 and CDR2: LNHNV and YYDKDF (reference sequence). CDR3 bases: TGTGCCAGTGAGGGCCCTAAGGTCTCTGGGGCCAACGTCCTGACTTTC. It yields the protein CASEGPKVSGANVLTF.

This clonotype has at least ten counts. The chain's CDR3 is CASSRDGGNQPQHF. The CDR3 coding sequence is TGTGCCAGCAGCCGAGACGGAGGCAATCAGCCCCAGCATTTT. V usage is TRBV7-2 and J usage is TRBJ1-5, with D unclear. The V end was cut by 5 bases, the J end by 2 bases, with 10 bases between. Germline V gene sequence: CDR1 SGHTA, CDR2 FQGNSA. The CDR3 extends over 14 amino acids.

This clonotype was seen repeatedly, ten times or more. The genes are TRBV7-2 and TRBJ1-2; tentatively, D is TRBD1 (6 bases). Trimming pared 1 base from V and 2 bases from J, leaving 8 bases between. The germline CDR1 and CDR2 sequences are SGHTA and FQGNSA. The CDR3 is 14 amino acids. CDR3 DNA: TGTGCCAGCAGCTTAGACAGGGTGAACTATGGCTACACCTTC. It is translated as CASSLDRVNYGYTF.

The rearrangement uses TRBV7-2 and TRBJ2-7; D perhaps matches TRBD2 (6 bases). V dropped 5 bases and J dropped 3 bases, with 14 bases sitting between them. This CDR3 is built from 14 residues. Germline V gene sequence: CDR1 SGHTA, CDR2 FQGNSA. CDR3 DNA: TGTGCCAGCAGCCCCGGAGGGGTTGTCTACGAGCAGTACTTC. Translated: CASSPGGVVYEQYF.

The V gene is TRBV19, the J gene TRBJ1-2, with 7 positions matching TRBD1. The CDR3 length is 14 residues. The junction had 5 bases not matched to a gene; V was cut back by 7 bases and J by 0 bases. Looked up from germline, CDR1 is LNHDA and CDR2 is SQIVND (reference sequence). CDR3 in amino acids: CASNPTGSNYGYTF. In nucleotides, the CDR3 is TGTGCCAGTAACCCGACAGGGTCTAACTATGGCTACACCTTC.

This clonotype occurred many times. The chain carries TRBV7-2 and TRBJ1-1; D uncertain. CDR3 length: 15 residues. Trimming took 1 base from V and 4 from J, leaving 13 bases between them. Per germline, CDR1 SGHTA and CDR2 FQGNSA. CDR3 region: CASSLGRVLGTEAFF. The DNA of the CDR3 is TGTGCCAGCAGCTTAGGGAGGGTGTTAGGCACTGAAGCTTTCTTT.

This clonotype was observed a few times. The rearrangement uses TRBV2 and TRBJ1-1; no definite D call. V was cut by 4 bases and J by 4 bases, with 13 bases left in between. This CDR3 has 14 amino acids. Germline-derived CDR1 and CDR2 are SNHLY and FYNNEI. CDR3 bases: TGTGCCAGCAGTGTTCGACTTATGGGCACTGAAGCTTTCTTT. Amino acids: CASSVRLMGTEAFF.

The chain combines TRBV11-3 with TRBJ2-1; the D gene is possibly TRBD2 (6 bases). There are 15 residues in the CDR3. V dropped 5 bases and J dropped 0 bases, with 11 bases sitting between them. From germline, CDR1 is SGHNT and CDR2 YENEEA. CDR3 DNA sequence: TGTGCCAGCAGCGCGGGGACGGTCTCCTACAATGAGCAGTTCTTC. Protein sequence: CASSAGTVSYNEQFF.

The chain uses TRBV19 and TRBJ1-5; 7 nucleotides agree with TRBD1. This CDR3 is built from 14 residues. Germline V gene data show CDR1 as LNHDA and CDR2 as SQIVND (reference sequence). The V segment lost 9 bases and the J segment 0 bases; nucleotides outside the gene matches: 5. The CDR3 bases are TGTGCCAGCTCGACAGGGACTAGCAATCAGCCCCAGCATTTT. Amino acids: CASSTGTSNQPQHF.

This clonotype was recorded a few times. The rearrangement uses TRBV2 and TRBJ1-6; D is ambiguous. The CDR3 sequence is 15 residues long. V lost 6 bases to trimming and J lost 7 bases, with 16 bases between them. CDR1 is SNHLY, CDR2 FYNNEI, per germline. Here the CDR3 reads CASRVWTPGNSPLHF. CDR3 bases: TGTGCCAGCAGAGTTTGGACGCCGGGAAATTCACCCCTCCACTTT. The entire variable domain, with the rest obtained from reference TRBV2 and TRBJ1-6, is as follows: EPEVTQTPSHQVTQMGQEVILRCVPISNHLYFYWYRQILGQKVEFLVSFYNNEISEKSEIFDDQFSVERPDGSNFTLKIRSTKLEDSAMYFCASRVWTPGNSPLHFGNGTRLTVT.

At least ten counts were recorded for this clonotype. Here the CDR3 reads CASSLFDGLYEQYF. The CDR3, as DNA: TGTGCCAGCAGCTTGTTCGACGGACTCTACGAGCAGTACTTC. This chain uses TRBV5-5 with TRBJ2-7, with a possible D match to TRBD2 (5 bases). Deletions cut 1 base from V and 3 bases from J, with 11 bases between. CDR3 length: 14 amino acids. Germline CDR1 and CDR2: SGHKS and YYEKEE (reference sequence).

This clonotype has at least ten counts. V and J are TRBV7-2 and TRBJ1-2; D possibly corresponds to TRBD1 (5 bases). The CDR3 is made up of 14 amino acids. V shed 1 base and J shed 7 bases, with 13 bases lying between them. Germline lookup yields CDR1 SGHTA and CDR2 FQGNSA. The CDR3 bases are TGTGCCAGCAGCTTAGTATTCAGGGAAGGTGGCTACACCTTC. Protein: CASSLVFREGGYTF. Combining the CDR3 with reference TRBV7-2 and TRBJ1-2 gives the whole variable domain GAGVSQSPSNKVTEKGKDVELRCDPISGHTALYWYRQSLGQGLEFLIYFQGNSAPDKSGLPSDRFSAERTGGSVSTLTIQRTQQEDSAVYLCASSLVFREGGYTFGSGTRLTVV.

At least ten counts were recorded for this clonotype. The chain employs TRBV7-2 and TRBJ2-7; a weak D match, TRBD1 (6 bases). V was shortened by 3 bases and J by 6 bases, with 15 bases between the two germline ends. The CDR3 covers 14 residues. CDR1 and CDR2 (germline): SGHTA, FQGNSA. CDR3 DNA: TGTGCCAGCAGCTTGCGGCAGGGGCTCGCCGAGCAGTACTTC. Protein: CASSLRQGLAEQYF. The variable domain in full, completed from reference TRBV7-2 and TRBJ2-7, reads GAGVSQSPSNKVTEKGKDVELRCDPISGHTALYWYRQSLGQGLEFLIYFQGNSAPDKSGLPSDRFSAERTGGSVSTLTIQRTQQEDSAVYLCASSLRQGLAEQYFGPGTRLTVT.

The CDR3 spells CASSQGDSYEQYF. DNA for the CDR3: TGCGCCAGCAGCCAAGGGGACTCCTACGAGCAGTACTTC. This rearrangement joins TRBV4-1 to TRBJ2-7; D is uncertain. The V end lost 1 base, the J end lost 0 bases, and 4 bases lay between the germline ends. Germline V CDR1 and CDR2: MGHRA, YSYEKL. CDR3 size: 13 residues.

This clonotype was counted many times. V is TRBV7-3 and J is TRBJ2-7; D gene ambiguous. V was clipped by 2 bases and J by 0 bases, with 11 bases between them. Germline V gene sequence: CDR1 SGHTA, CDR2 FQGTGA. CDR3 length: 15 amino acids. For the CDR3, the DNA is TGTGCCAGCAGCTTATTCGCCGGAGACTCCTACGAGCAGTACTTC. It codes for CASSLFAGDSYEQYF.

The chain is built from TRBV10-3 and TRBJ1-2; no reliable D call. The CDR3 length is 13 residues. The germline V gene has CDR1 ENHRY and CDR2 SYGVKD. Trimming pared 4 bases from V and 3 bases from J, leaving 9 bases between. CDR3 sequence (DNA): TGTGCCATCAGTGGAAAAGAGGACTATGGCTACACCTTC. This encodes CAISGKEDYGYTF.

The table lists this clonotype with a few counts. V and J are TRBV28 and TRBJ2-3; TRBD2 matches 7 bases. This CDR3 comprises 16 residues. J lost 1 base, V lost 6 bases, and 10 bases had no gene match. The germline V gene encodes CDR1 MDHEN and CDR2 SYDVKM. The CDR3 is CASSLRGGRGTDTQYF. The CDR3, as DNA: TGTGCCAGCAGCCTGCGTGGCGGGAGAGGCACAGATACGCAGTATTTT.